Listed below are T cell receptor beta chains from one sample, sequenced in a study of T cells in localized non-small cell lung cancer. Profiling relied on immunoSEQ multiplex PCR, and the TCRdb table lists in-frame clones only, not all of them. The repertoire holds roughly 2,200 clones, with less than 30% as singletons. The sequences come from lung tumor tissue, collected before any cancer treatment. These receptors all stem from a man aged 35 to 70 with stage II lung adenocarcinoma. Both conserved end residues are part of each CDR3. The order of the fields is V gene, clone size, J gene, D gene, CDR3 DNA, CDR3 protein. D genes are given only for firm matches. Not every row has a clone size; where given, it reads once, few, many or a size class.

TRBV6-8,few,TRBJ2-7,NA,TGTGCCAGCAGTAGAGGGGTCTACGAGCAGTACTTC,CASSRGVYEQYF
TRBV11-3,NA,TRBJ1-2,TRBD1,TGTGCCAGCAGCAGTCAGACCATTTCCGGGACAGGACTTGGCTACACCTTC,CASSSQTISGTGLGYTF
TRBV6-8,few,TRBJ2-2,NA,TGTGCCAGCAGTTACGGTGAGGGGGAGCTGTTTTTT,CASSYGEGELFF
TRBV5-1,few,TRBJ1-6,NA,TGCGCCAGCAGCTTGGAAGGGGATAATTCACCCCTCCACTTT,CASSLEGDNSPLHF
TRBV11-3,many,TRBJ2-3,NA,TGTGCCAGCAGCCGGTCCGATCGCACAGATACGCAGTATTTT,CASSRSDRTDTQYF
TRBV18,few,TRBJ1-1,NA,TGTGCCAGCTCACCACAATCACAGAACACTGAAGCTTTCTTT,CASSPQSQNTEAFF
TRBV6-8,few,TRBJ1-2,NA,TGTGCCAGCAGTGGCGGGGGTTGGGATGGCTACACCTTC,CASSGGGWDGYTF
TRBV5-1,once,TRBJ1-1,NA,TGCGCCAGCAGCTTGGGACGCCTTAGAGACACTGAAGCTTTCTTT,CASSLGRLRDTEAFF
TRBV9,medium-sized,TRBJ1-2,TRBD1,TGTGCCAGCAGCGGGGACAGGACTAACTATGGCTACACCTTC,CASSGDRTNYGYTF
TRBV19,few,TRBJ1-1,NA,TGTGCCAGTAGCATGGGCAGGAGGACCACTGAAGCTTTCTTT,CASSMGRRTTEAFF
TRBV6-8,NA,TRBJ2-3,TRBD1,TGTGCCAGCAGTGATCAGACAGGGGCAGATACGCAGTATTTT,CASSDQTGADTQYF
TRBV11-3,NA,TRBJ2-2,NA,TGTGCCAGCAGCTTATTCAACACGGGATGGAACACCGGGGAGCTGTTTTTT,CASSLFNTGWNTGELFF
TRBV19,NA,TRBJ2-7,NA,TGTGCCAGTAGTATCGGGGGATCTGGTCGCTACGAGCAGTACTTC,CASSIGGSGRYEQYF
TRBV11-3,medium-sized,TRBJ2-1,TRBD2,TGTGCCAGCAGCTTAGTTGGCGGGAGGCAACCCCGCGAAGACAATGAGCAGTTCTTC,CASSLVGGRQPREDNEQFF
TRBV23-1,few,TRBJ2-7,NA,TGCGCCAGCAGCTCGGACGCGTGGGACGAGCAGTACTTC,CASSSDAWDEQYF
TRBV29-1,NA,TRBJ2-5,NA,TGCAGCGTTGAAGGACAGTACCAAGAGACCCAGTACTTC,CSVEGQYQETQYF
TRBV11-3,NA,TRBJ1-2,NA,TGTGCCAGCAGCCCCCAATCCCTTAACTATGGCTACACCTTC,CASSPQSLNYGYTF
TRBV30,NA,TRBJ1-2,NA,TGTGTCCTCTGGGGGAGGGCTGAAGGCTACACCTTC,CVLWGRAEGYTF
TRBV19,few,TRBJ1-1,NA,TGTGCCAGTAGTATACGGTTTGAAGCTTTCTTT,CASSIRFEAFF
TRBV6-8,few,TRBJ1-2,TRBD1,TGTGCCAGCAGTCCGACAGGGGAGAGCTACACCTTC,CASSPTGESYTF
TRBV11-3,NA,TRBJ1-1,NA,TGTGCCAGCAGCTTGATCGGGGTTACCATGAACACTGAAGCTTTCTTT,CASSLIGVTMNTEAFF
TRBV4-1,medium-sized,TRBJ1-5,NA,TGCGCCAGCAGCCAAGGGGGCGCTGGGGGCAATCAGCCCCAGCATTTT,CASSQGGAGGNQPQHF
TRBV6-8,few,TRBJ1-1,NA,TGTGCCAGCAGGGATCTCGCGGCAGGGGACACTGAAGCTTTCTTT,CASRDLAAGDTEAFF
TRBV5-1,NA,TRBJ1-1,TRBD1,TGCGCCAGCAGGACCGGGACAGGGGGGAACACTGAAGCTTTCTTT,CASRTGTGGNTEAFF
TRBV10-3,large,TRBJ1-3,NA,TGTGCCATCAGTGAGTACCTTAACACTGGAAACACCATATATTTT,CAISEYLNTGNTIYF
TRBV18,NA,TRBJ1-4,NA,TGTGCCAGCTCACCACCCGCGGTGGGTTCAACTAATGAAAAACTGTTTTTT,CASSPPAVGSTNEKLFF
TRBV11-3,NA,TRBJ2-1,TRBD2,TGTGCCAGCAGCCCTCTAGCGGGAGGGGACAATGAGCAGTTCTTC,CASSPLAGGDNEQFF
TRBV30,NA,TRBJ2-3,TRBD2,TGTGCCTGCACTAGCGGGGGCCCAGATACGCAGTATTTT,CACTSGGPDTQYF
TRBV6-8,medium-sized,TRBJ1-1,NA,TGTGCCAGCAGTGACGGAGAGGGAGGACTGACTGAAGCTTTCTTT,CASSDGEGGLTEAFF
TRBV9,few,TRBJ2-2,NA,TGTGCCAGCAGCGCCTTCCTGGACCGGGACACCTTTACCGGGGAGCTGTTTTTT,CASSAFLDRDTFTGELFF
TRBV10-2,NA,TRBJ2-5,NA,TGCGCCAGCAACACGGCGGGACAAGAGACCCAGTACTTC,CASNTAGQETQYF
TRBV30,NA,TRBJ2-7,TRBD1,TGTGCCTGGGCGACAGGGGGGGTTTACGAGCAGTACTTC,CAWATGGVYEQYF
TRBV6-4,NA,TRBJ2-1,TRBD1,TGTGCCAGCAAGCTACAGGGGAGCTCCTACAATGAGCAGTTCTTC,CASKLQGSSYNEQFF
TRBV5-1,once,TRBJ1-6,NA,TGCGCCAGCAGCTTGAGCGGGACGAGAGGTGAACCCCTCCACTTT,CASSLSGTRGEPLHF
TRBV6-8,few,TRBJ2-1,NA,TGTGCCATCAGTGGGACCAACAATGAGCAGTTCTTC,CAISGTNNEQFF
TRBV9,medium-sized,TRBJ2-5,NA,TGTGCCAGCAGCCCTGCAGGGGCGTCGGAGACCCAGTACTTC,CASSPAGASETQYF
TRBV15,few,TRBJ1-1,TRBD1,TGTGCCACCAGCAGAGAACAGGGGCCCACTGAAGCTTTCTTT,CATSREQGPTEAFF
TRBV11-3,medium-sized,TRBJ2-3,TRBD2,TGTGCCAGCAGCCCCCAGCGGGAGGTGGAGGATACGCAGTATTTT,CASSPQREVEDTQYF
TRBV12-5,few,TRBJ2-7,NA,TGTGCCAGCGGCTCCTCAAAAAGTCACCGGGGGTCCTACGAGCAGTACTTC,CASGSSKSHRGSYEQYF
TRBV18,few,TRBJ2-7,NA,TGTGCCAGCTCGACTCGCGGTGGATACGAATCCTACGAGCAGTACTTC,CASSTRGGYESYEQYF
TRBV6-8,few,TRBJ2-5,NA,TGTGCCAGCAGTAGGGCCTACCAAGAGACCCAGTACTTC,CASSRAYQETQYF
TRBV11-3,medium-sized,TRBJ1-4,TRBD1,TGTGCCAGCAGCTTACGGTTAGAGACAGGGGGCGAAAAACTGTTTTTT,CASSLRLETGGEKLFF
TRBV16,few,TRBJ1-5,NA,TGTGCCAGCAGCTTAGACCGCGCGGCGCCCCAGCATTTT,CASSLDRAAPQHF
TRBV19,NA,TRBJ1-1,NA,TGTGCCAGTATTGCGGACAGAGGGAACACTGAAGCTTTCTTT,CASIADRGNTEAFF
TRBV9,NA,TRBJ1-4,NA,TGTGCCAGCAGTGACGGACGGATTAATGAAAAACTGTTTTTT,CASSDGRINEKLFF
TRBV6-8,NA,TRBJ1-5,TRBD1,TGTGCCAGCAGTCCACTAGGACAGGCCTTCCAAAATCAGCCCCAGCATTTT,CASSPLGQAFQNQPQHF
TRBV11-3,NA,TRBJ2-1,TRBD2,TGTGCCAGCAGCCCATTTAGCGGGAGGCGGGGGAATGAGCAGTTCTTC,CASSPFSGRRGNEQFF
TRBV11-3,many,TRBJ2-6,TRBD1,TGTGCCAGCAGCTTGGGCGACAGGGGGTCTACTGGGGCCAACGTCCTGACTTTC,CASSLGDRGSTGANVLTF
TRBV14,NA,TRBJ2-6,TRBD1,TGTGCCAGCAGCCAACTACCAGGGGGTCGTGGTGGGGCCAACGTCCTGACTTTC,CASSQLPGGRGGANVLTF
TRBV18,NA,TRBJ2-7,NA,TGTGCCAGCTCACCACCAGGATACGAGCAGTACTTC,CASSPPGYEQYF
TRBV28,few,TRBJ2-5,NA,TGTGCCAGCAGTTTTTCCAGTCCCAGGGAGACCCAGTACTTC,CASSFSSPRETQYF
TRBV11-3,medium-sized,TRBJ1-1,TRBD1,TGTGCCAGCAGCTTAGTCTCTGCAGGGGGAACTGAAGCTTTCTTT,CASSLVSAGGTEAFF
TRBV11-3,NA,TRBJ1-5,NA,TGTGCCAGCAGCGAAGGGTTCCCCAATCAGCCCCAGCATTTT,CASSEGFPNQPQHF
TRBV14,NA,TRBJ2-7,TRBD1,TGTGCCAGCAGTGCGACCGGGACAGACTACGAGCAGTACTTC,CASSATGTDYEQYF
TRBV30,few,TRBJ2-7,NA,TGTGCCTTGGGCAGGGGCTACGAGCAGTACTTC,CALGRGYEQYF
TRBV30,NA,TRBJ1-2,TRBD1,TGTGCCTGGAGGGCCTCGGGACAGTCTAACTATGGCTACACCTTC,CAWRASGQSNYGYTF
TRBV5-1,NA,TRBJ2-2,NA,TGCGCCAGCCACGTGGGGGGGCTCGGCACCGGGGAGCTGTTTTTT,CASHVGGLGTGELFF